The next 10 T cell receptor beta chains were all read from a single sample in a study of neoadjuvant anti-PD-1 for oral cavity cancer. Assay: immunoSEQ multiplex PCR; the TCRdb copy retains only in-frame clones and omits some. The sample holds around 81,000 clones, around 80% seen once. Sequenced here: PBMCs, sampled before nivolumab (anti-PD-1) treatment. These receptors were collected from a person between 35 and 79 years old with oral cavity squamous cell carcinoma.

The chain joins TRBV6-1 to TRBJ2-3; 13 nucleotides agree with TRBD2. The CDR3 consists of 16 residues. Trimming at V came to 1 base and at J to 10 bases, leaving 8 bases not matched to a gene. Germline CDR1 and CDR2: MNHNS and SASEGT. In nucleotides, the CDR3 is TGTGCCAGCAGTGAAGATCTTGGGACTAGCGGGAAATCGCAGTATTTT. It encodes CASSEDLGTSGKSQYF.

The count of this clone is one. The V and J genes are TRBV6-1 and TRBJ2-6; D might be TRBD1 (5 bases). V was cut by 8 bases and J by 0 bases, with 5 bases left in between. This CDR3 has 13 residues. Germline CDR1 reads MNHNS; CDR2 reads SASEGT. The CDR3, as DNA: TGTGCCAGCGACAGCTCTGGGGCCAACGTCCTGACTTTC. The encoded protein is CASDSSGANVLTF.

This chain connects TRBV10-2 to TRBJ2-7, with D hard to call. Looked up from germline, CDR1 is WSHSY and CDR2 is SAAADI. The CDR3 spans 15 residues. V dropped 9 bases and J dropped 2 bases, with 20 bases sitting between them. The CDR3 coding sequence is TGCGCCAGTAAGGTAGCTGCAAGTGGGCCCTACGAGCAGTACTTC. Translation: CASKVAASGPYEQYF.

The chain's CDR3 is CSARVADEQYF. CDR3 bases: TGCAGTGCTAGAGTGGCGGACGAGCAGTACTTC. The rearrangement links TRBV20-1 to TRBJ2-7; D not certain. Per the germline V gene, CDR1 is DFQATT and CDR2 is SNEGSKA (reference sequence). Trimming shortened V by 1 base and J by 5 bases, and 6 bases separated the two germline ends. The CDR3 has 11 residues.

The chain carries TRBV6-6 and TRBJ1-4; D gene ambiguous. The CDR3 runs to 14 residues. The V and J ends lost 5 bases and 3 bases respectively, with 10 bases between them. From germline, CDR1 is MNHNY and CDR2 SVGAGI (reference sequence). The CDR3 sequence is CASSPFGANEKLFF. DNA for the CDR3: TGTGCCAGCAGTCCTTTCGGGGCTAATGAAAAACTGTTTTTT.

The genes are TRBV11-2 and TRBJ2-2; TRBD2 agrees at 8 bases. Germline V gene sequence: CDR1 SGHAT, CDR2 FQNNGV. Unmatched junction bases numbered 7, after V lost 5 bases and J lost 5 bases. The CDR3 length is 15 residues. CDR3 sequence: CASSRAGVGTGELFF. CDR3 nucleotide sequence: TGTGCCAGCAGCCGAGCGGGAGTCGGGACCGGGGAGCTGTTTTTT.

The J gene is TRBJ2-4, the V gene TRBV2; 9 nucleotides line up with TRBD1. Losses at the gene ends were 7 bases for V and 4 bases for J; bases not matched to a gene: 5. CDR1 is SNHLY, CDR2 FYNNEI, per germline. The CDR3 covers 14 residues. Here the CDR3 DNA reads TGTGCCAGCAAGCCTGGGACAGGGAAAAACATTCAGTACTTC. Residues: CASKPGTGKNIQYF.

This chain uses TRBV19 with TRBJ2-7; 12 bases are a match to TRBD2. Germline lookup yields CDR1 LNHDA and CDR2 SQIVND (reference sequence). With V trimmed by 6 bases and J by 7 bases, 13 bases remained unmatched. The CDR3 is made up of 16 amino acids. CDR3 residues: CASSETSGRLTGEQYF. The CDR3 DNA reads as TGTGCCAGTAGCGAGACTAGCGGGAGATTAACGGGAGAGCAGTACTTC. Combining the CDR3 with reference TRBV19 and TRBJ2-7 gives the whole variable domain DGGITQSPKYLFRKEGQNVTLSCEQNLNHDAMYWYRQDPGQGLRLIYYSQIVNDFQKGDIAEGYSVSREKKESFPLTVTSAQKNPTAFYLCASSETSGRLTGEQYFGPGTRLTVT.

This clone was seen more than once but under ten times. The chain couples TRBV5-1 to TRBJ2-2; D is uncertain. Trimming removed 0 bases from V and 1 base from J, with 7 bases in between. This CDR3 has 15 residues. Germline V lookup: CDR1 SGHRS, CDR2 YFSETQ. In DNA, the CDR3 is TGCGCCAGCAGCTTGGCCCCCAAGAACACCGGGGAGCTGTTTTTT. Its protein is CASSLAPKNTGELFF.

The rearrangement uses TRBV30 and TRBJ1-1, with D hard to call. The CDR3 extends over 13 amino acids. V dropped 4 bases and J dropped 0 bases, with 9 bases sitting between them. CDR1 and CDR2 (germline): GTSNPN, SVGIG (reference sequence). For the CDR3, the DNA is TGTGCCTGGAATGGTGAGATGAACACTGAAGCTTTCTTT. Amino acids: CAWNGEMNTEAFF.